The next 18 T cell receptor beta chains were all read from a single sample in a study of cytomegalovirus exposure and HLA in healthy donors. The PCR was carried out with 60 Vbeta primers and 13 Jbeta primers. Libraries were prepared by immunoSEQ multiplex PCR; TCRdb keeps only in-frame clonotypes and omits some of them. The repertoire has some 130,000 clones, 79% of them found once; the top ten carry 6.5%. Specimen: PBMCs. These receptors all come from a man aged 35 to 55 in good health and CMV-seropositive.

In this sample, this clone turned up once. The CDR3 nucleotides are TGTGCCAGCAGCTTAGCGACTAGCGGGAGCTCCTACGAGCAGTACTTC. Its translation is CASSLATSGSSYEQYF. The rearrangement links TRBV7-9 to TRBJ2-7; 12 nucleotides agree with TRBD2. V gave up 0 bases and J gave up 0 bases; unmatched junction bases: 0. The CDR3 covers 16 residues. The germline gives CDR1 SEHNR, CDR2 FQNEAQ (reference sequence).

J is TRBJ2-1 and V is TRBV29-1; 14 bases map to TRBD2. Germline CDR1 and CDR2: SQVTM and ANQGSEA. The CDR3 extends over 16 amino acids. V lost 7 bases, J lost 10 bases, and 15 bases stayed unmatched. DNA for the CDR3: TGCAGCGCCCAAACCAGACTAGCGGGAGGGCCGGGGGAGCAGTTCTTC. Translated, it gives CSAQTRLAGGPGEQFF.

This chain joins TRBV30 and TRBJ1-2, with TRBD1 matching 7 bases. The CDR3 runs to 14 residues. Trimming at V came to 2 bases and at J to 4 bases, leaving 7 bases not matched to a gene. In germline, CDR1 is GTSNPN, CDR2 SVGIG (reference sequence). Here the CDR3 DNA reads TGTGCCTGGAGTACCTCAGGGGGTGGCTATGGCTACACCTTC. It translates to CAWSTSGGGYGYTF.

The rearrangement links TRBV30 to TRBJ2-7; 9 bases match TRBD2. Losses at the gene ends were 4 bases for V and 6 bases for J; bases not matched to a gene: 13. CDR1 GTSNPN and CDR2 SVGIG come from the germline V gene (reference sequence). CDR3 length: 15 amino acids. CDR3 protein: CAWIGTASGISEQYF. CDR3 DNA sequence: TGTGCCTGGATCGGGACGGCTAGCGGGATCAGCGAGCAGTACTTC.

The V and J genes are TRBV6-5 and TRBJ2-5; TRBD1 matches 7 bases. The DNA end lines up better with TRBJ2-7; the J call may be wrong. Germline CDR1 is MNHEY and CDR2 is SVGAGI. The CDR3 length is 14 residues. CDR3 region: CASSYYRGSYEQYF. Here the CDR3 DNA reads TGTGCCAGCAGTTACTACAGGGGCTCCTACGAGCAGTACTTC.

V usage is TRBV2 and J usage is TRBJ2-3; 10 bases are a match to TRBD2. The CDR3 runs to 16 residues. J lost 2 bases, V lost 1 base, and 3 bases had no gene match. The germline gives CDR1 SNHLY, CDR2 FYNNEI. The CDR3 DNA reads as TGTGCCAGCAGTGAAGGACTAGCGGGCTTCACAGATACGCAGTATTTT. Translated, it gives CASSEGLAGFTDTQYF.

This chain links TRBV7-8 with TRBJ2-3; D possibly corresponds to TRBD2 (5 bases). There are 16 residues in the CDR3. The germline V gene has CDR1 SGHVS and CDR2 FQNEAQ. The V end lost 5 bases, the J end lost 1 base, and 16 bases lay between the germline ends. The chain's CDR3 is CASSPRRPRGTDTQYF. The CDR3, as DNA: TGTGCCAGCAGCCCACGGAGGCCCCGTGGCACAGATACGCAGTATTTT.

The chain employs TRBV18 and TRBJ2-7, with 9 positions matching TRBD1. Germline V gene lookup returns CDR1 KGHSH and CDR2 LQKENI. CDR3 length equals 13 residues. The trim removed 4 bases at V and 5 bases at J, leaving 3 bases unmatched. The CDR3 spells CASSLTGGHEQYF. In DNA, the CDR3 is TGTGCCAGCTCACTTACAGGGGGCCACGAGCAGTACTTC.

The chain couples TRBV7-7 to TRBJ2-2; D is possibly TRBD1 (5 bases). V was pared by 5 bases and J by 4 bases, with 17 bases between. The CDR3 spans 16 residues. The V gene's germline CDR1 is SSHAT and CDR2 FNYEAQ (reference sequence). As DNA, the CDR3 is TGTGCCAGCAGCAAAGGGGCCACGCCGACCACCGGGGAGCTGTTTTTT. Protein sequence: CASSKGATPTTGELFF.

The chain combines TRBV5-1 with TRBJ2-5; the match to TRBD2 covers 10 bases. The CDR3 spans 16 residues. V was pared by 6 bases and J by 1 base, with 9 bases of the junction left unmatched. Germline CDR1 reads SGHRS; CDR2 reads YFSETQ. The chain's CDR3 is CASTRTSGVGQETQYF. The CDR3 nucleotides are TGCGCCAGCACCCGGACTAGCGGAGTGGGCCAAGAGACCCAGTACTTC.

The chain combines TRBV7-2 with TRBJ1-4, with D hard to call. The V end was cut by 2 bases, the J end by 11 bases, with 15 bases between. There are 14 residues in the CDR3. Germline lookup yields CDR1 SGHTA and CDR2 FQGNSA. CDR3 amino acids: CASSLLARAGKLFF. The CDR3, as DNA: TGTGCCAGCAGCTTATTGGCGAGGGCTGGGAAACTGTTTTTT.

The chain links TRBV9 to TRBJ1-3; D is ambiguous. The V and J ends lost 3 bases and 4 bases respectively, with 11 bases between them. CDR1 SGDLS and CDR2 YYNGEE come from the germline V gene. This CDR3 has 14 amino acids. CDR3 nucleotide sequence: TGTGCCAGCAGCGGTCGGGTTTCGGGAAACACCATATATTTT. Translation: CASSGRVSGNTIYF.

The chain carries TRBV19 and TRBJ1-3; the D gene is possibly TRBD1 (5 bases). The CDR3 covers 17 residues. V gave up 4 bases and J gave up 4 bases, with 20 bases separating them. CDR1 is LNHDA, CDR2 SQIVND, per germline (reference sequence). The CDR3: CASSKGLAGAPGNTIYF. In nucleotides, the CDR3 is TGTGCCAGTAGTAAGGGGTTAGCGGGCGCCCCCGGAAACACCATATATTTT.

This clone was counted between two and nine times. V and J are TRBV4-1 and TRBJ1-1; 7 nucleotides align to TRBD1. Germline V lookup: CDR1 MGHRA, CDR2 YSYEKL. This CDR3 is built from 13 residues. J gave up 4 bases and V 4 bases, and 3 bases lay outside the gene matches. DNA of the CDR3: TGCGCCAGCAGCCGACAGGGTAGCACTGAAGCTTTCTTT. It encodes CASSRQGSTEAFF.

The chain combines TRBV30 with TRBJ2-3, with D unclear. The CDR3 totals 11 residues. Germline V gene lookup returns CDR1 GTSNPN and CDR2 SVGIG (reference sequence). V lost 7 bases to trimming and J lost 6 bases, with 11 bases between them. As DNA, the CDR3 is TGTGCCTCGAGCTTTTCGGATACGCAGTATTTT. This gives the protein CASSFSDTQYF.

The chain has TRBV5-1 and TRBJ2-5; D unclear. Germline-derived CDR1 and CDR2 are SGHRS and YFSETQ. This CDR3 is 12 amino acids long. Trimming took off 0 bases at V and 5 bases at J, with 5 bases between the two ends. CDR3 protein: CASSLESETQYF. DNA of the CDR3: TGCGCCAGCAGCTTGGAATCGGAGACCCAGTACTTC.

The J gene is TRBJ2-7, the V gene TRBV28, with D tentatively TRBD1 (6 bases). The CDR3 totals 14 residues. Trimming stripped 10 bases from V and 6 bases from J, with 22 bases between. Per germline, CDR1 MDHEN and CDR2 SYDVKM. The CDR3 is CATSQVSRGGEQYF. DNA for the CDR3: TGTGCCACCAGCCAAGTTAGCAGGGGTGGCGAGCAGTACTTC.

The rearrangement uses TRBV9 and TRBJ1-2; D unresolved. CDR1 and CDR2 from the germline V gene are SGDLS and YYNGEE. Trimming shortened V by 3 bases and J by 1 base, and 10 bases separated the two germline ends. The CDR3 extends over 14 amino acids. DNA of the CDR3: TGTGCCAGCAGCGCATCCGGGAATAACTATGGCTACACCTTC. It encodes CASSASGNNYGYTF.